This T cell receptor beta chain appears in the sequencing data of a study of T cells in localized non-small cell lung cancer. Findings of the study overall: A median approximately 53 of the top 100 tumor clones appeared in adjacent lung. Longer overall survival was linked to higher blood T cell density. Uninvolved adjacent lung had higher T cell clonality than tumor and all other tissues. Sequencing was limited to one tumor region, leaving the possibility of heterogeneity open.

As regards this clone: Its antigen is unknown.

Here immunoSEQ multiplex PCR was the method, and the copy in TCRdb shows in-frame clones only, minus some. The sample yields about 33,000 clones, about 90% seen once. The CDR3 consists of 18 residues. From germline, CDR1 is SGHKS and CDR2 YYEKEE (reference sequence). The V end lost 0 bases, the J end lost 5 bases, and 18 bases lay between the germline ends. This receptor was taken from a man aged 40 to 70 with stage I lung adenocarcinoma. The input for sequencing was peripheral blood, taken before any cancer treatment. The chain carries TRBV5-5 and TRBJ1-6; D is unclear. The CDR3 DNA is TGTGCCAGCAGCTTGGACACGCTTACGAACCTAAATAATTCACCCCTCCACTTT. Translated: CASSLDTLTNLNNSPLHF.